This passage covers 18 T cell receptor beta chains from one sample sequenced in a study of T cells expressing NK-cell markers. TCRdb reprocessed the 5' RACE reads and keeps a single row for each CDR3 protein, giving no DNA. The listing records fewer than 550,000 distinct CDR3 sequences. Sequencing used blood T cells: a sorted CD56 or NKG2C T cell subset, CD4+ or CD8+ T cells, or bulk PBMC T cells (not recorded which). Receptor source: a woman aged 45 to 65 in good health.

V usage is TRBV5-5 and J usage is TRBJ2-3. The CDR3 loop spans 15 amino acids. The germline gives CDR1 SGHKS, CDR2 YYEKEE (reference sequence). The CDR3 here is CASSFRPGVPDTQYF.

The V gene is TRBV10-1, the J gene TRBJ2-5; TCRdb calls TRBD2, which cannot be checked without DNA. The CDR3 is 16 amino acids. CDR1 and CDR2 from the germline V gene are WNHNN and SYGVQD (reference sequence). CDR3 amino acids: CASSESRSSGQETQYF.

This chain links TRBV5-1 with TRBJ1-1; TCRdb's assignment of TRBD1 cannot be checked, as there is no DNA. The CDR3 extends over 15 amino acids. Germline V gene sequence: CDR1 SGHRS, CDR2 YFSETQ. The CDR3 reads CASSLEARDRPRAFF.

This chain connects TRBV11-2 to TRBJ2-1; TCRdb reports TRBD2, a call that lacks DNA to check it against. Germline values: CDR1 SGHAT, CDR2 FQNNGV. The CDR3 has 15 amino acids. The CDR3 loop reads CASSSGLAGGGGQFF.

The chain recombines TRBV3-1 with TRBJ1-1. The CDR3 is made up of 14 amino acids. Germline CDR1 and CDR2: LGHDT and YNNKEL (reference sequence). The chain's CDR3 is CASSQEQGLTEAFF.

The rearrangement links TRBV7-6 to TRBJ1-2; with no DNA, the TCRdb D assignment of TRBD1 cannot be verified. The CDR3 is 13 residues long. In germline, CDR1 is SGHVS, CDR2 FNYEAQ. The CDR3: CASSFGTGDGYTF.

J is TRBJ2-3 and V is TRBV19; TCRdb's D gene call, TRBD1, goes unchecked for lack of DNA. CDR1 and CDR2 from the germline V gene are LNHDA and SQIVND (reference sequence). CDR3 length: 16 amino acids. CDR3 amino acids: CASSPPSGQRTDTQYF.

This chain joins TRBV5-1 and TRBJ2-1; the TCRdb call, TRBD2, lacks DNA for checking. This CDR3 spans 16 amino acids. The germline CDR1 and CDR2 sequences are SGHRS and YFSETQ. The CDR3 sequence: CASSSGPGSGILEQFF.

The genes are TRBV19 and TRBJ2-1. This CDR3 has 13 amino acids. The germline V gene has CDR1 LNHDA and CDR2 SQIVND (reference sequence). Here the CDR3 reads CASRFRTSNEQFF. The whole variable domain, remainder taken from reference TRBV19 and TRBJ2-1, is DGGITQSPKYLFRKEGQNVTLSCEQNLNHDAMYWYRQDPGQGLRLIYYSQIVNDFQKGDIAEGYSVSREKKESFPLTVTSAQKNPTAFYLCASRFRTSNEQFFGPGTRLTVL.

The chain recombines TRBV12-3 or TRBV12-4 with TRBJ2-3; TCRdb gives TRBD2 as the D gene, but with no DNA this cannot be confirmed. The CDR3 consists of 16 residues. CDR3 sequence: CASSFPLRGRADTQYF.

CDR3 sequence: CASSFRDMTVSVGYTF. The V gene is TRBV5-1, the J gene TRBJ1-2; TCRdb lists TRBD1, though no DNA is available to test this call. This CDR3 contains 16 residues. Germline CDR1 and CDR2: SGHRS and YFSETQ.

This chain links TRBV20-1 with TRBJ2-1; TCRdb calls TRBD1, which cannot be checked without DNA. Germline values: CDR1 DFQATT, CDR2 SNEGSKA (reference sequence). The CDR3 runs 13 residues. CDR3 residues: CSAERTSYNEQFF.

The chain joins TRBV5-1 to TRBJ1-1; TCRdb reports TRBD1, a call that lacks DNA to check it against. Germline assignment: CDR1 SGHRS and CDR2 YFSETQ. The CDR3 sequence is 14 residues long. The chain's CDR3 is CASREGTGETEAFF.

V is TRBV2 and J is TRBJ2-3; TCRdb's D gene call, TRBD1, goes unchecked for lack of DNA. The CDR3 loop spans 14 amino acids. Germline CDR1 reads SNHLY; CDR2 reads FYNNEI. This chain's CDR3 is CATAEGHVIDTQYF. Full variable domain (outside the CDR3, taken from reference TRBV2 and TRBJ2-3): EPEVTQTPSHQVTQMGQEVILRCVPISNHLYFYWYRQILGQKVEFLVSFYNNEISEKSEIFDDQFSVERPDGSNFTLKIRSTKLEDSAMYFCATAEGHVIDTQYFGPGTRLTVL.

The chain has TRBV14 and TRBJ1-2. This CDR3 comprises 15 residues. Looked up from germline, CDR1 is SGHDN and CDR2 is FVKESK. CDR3 in amino acids: CASSLKENSPYGYTF.

This chain connects TRBV12-3 or TRBV12-4 to TRBJ2-4; absent DNA, TCRdb's TRBD2 call cannot be checked. The CDR3 contains 14 residues. The CDR3 reads CASSPRLEGSIQYF.

CDR3 loop: CASNFRGGREETQYF. The chain carries TRBV12-3 or TRBV12-4 and TRBJ2-5; TCRdb outputs TRBD1, but without DNA this stays unchecked. The CDR3 has 15 amino acids.

The chain couples TRBV24-1 to TRBJ2-5; TCRdb's D call of TRBD2 is untestable without DNA. Germline CDR1 is KGHDR and CDR2 is SFDVKD. The CDR3 has 14 residues. CDR3 sequence: CATSDLGGEETQYF.